Included here is one T cell receptor beta chain sequence, with context. By how much of the sample it makes up, this clone is medium-sized (0.01 to 0.1%). This receptor's antigen is unknown. The record has no base qualities; no much larger clone is one base away. These data originate in a study of metastatic and nonmetastatic thyroid tumors (dated by TCRdb to the early 2020s). General notes on the study: For patients with malignant and with benign thyroid disease, the researchers compared repertoires between peripheral blood samples and tumor or nodule tissue samples. The paper's findings and limits, for the study overall: In both blood and tumor samples, malignant tumors were reported to have significantly higher TCR beta diversity than benign nodules.

No treatment had been received by any patient before thyroid surgery. The study retrospectively analysed patient clinical samples collected from 2012 to 2018 using T-cell receptor beta sequencing. Libraries were built with PCR. The sequencer was an Illumina HiSeq 4000. High-throughput sequencing was used to profile the TCR beta-chain CDR3 region of every patient. Per the source publication's procedure: A classifier to discriminate distant-metastatic papillary thyroid cancer patients was built from CDR3 differences across clinicopathological groups. The Shannon index was used to measure repertoire diversity, and the Morisita-Horn index was used to measure how similar tumor and blood repertoires were. The public reads were reanalyzed by TCRdb: fastp trimming at Q25, MiXCR alignment, in-frame beta chains only. The V and J calls and clone size are TCRdb's, not the authors'. The sample has around 25,000 clones on record, 20% to 25% of them singletons. The ten largest clones add up to 4% to 5.5% of the sample.

CDR1 and CDR2, looked up from the germline V gene, are MNHEY and SVGAGI. From its cysteine to its phenylalanine, the CDR3 spans 15 amino acids. Only the CDR3 portion is preserved as DNA: 45 bases, with reading frame beginning at the first base. V is shortened by 2 bases, J by 3 bases, and the region joining them spans 13 bases. Rearrangement joined TRBV6-5 to TRBJ1-1, with a weak D call of TRBD1 (6 bases match). Sequenced material: adjacent normal tissue. This clonotype was obtained from a female donor with papillary thyroid cancer or a benign thyroid nodule (not recorded which). Some clones in this sample may be carry-over from other donors' samples. The base sequence is TGTGCCAGCAGTTACGGCGGGGGCAGGGACACTGAAGCTTTCTTT. Translation gives CASSYGGGRDTEAFF.